This TCR beta chain is from a study of cytomegalovirus exposure and HLA in healthy donors. The study ran its PCR with 60 Vbeta and 13 Jbeta primers. The data were produced by immunoSEQ multiplex PCR, yet TCRdb's version contains in-frame clones alone and is incomplete. The data hold 99,000 or so clones, with approximately 72% observed a single time. This clonotype originated in a man younger than 45 in good health and CMV-seronegative. Sequencing was carried out using PBMCs.

The CDR3 sequence is CASSPYHDTKLVNIQYF. CDR3 in DNA: TGTGCCAGCAGCCCCTACCACGATACCAAGCTGGTAAACATTCAGTACTTC. The chain is built from TRBV5-4 and TRBJ2-4; D is uncertain. Trimming left V 4 bases short and J 6 bases short, with 23 bases between. CDR3 length: 17 residues. CDR1 and CDR2 from the germline V gene are SGHNT and YYREEE (reference sequence).